This is a list of T cell receptor beta chains from one sample in a study of T cells in Graves' hyperthyroidism and ophthalmopathy. TCRdb re-called the multiplex PCR reads with MiXCR, one entry per CDR3 protein. The profile shows about 210,000 distinct CDR3 sequences, 15% to 20% of them singletons. Material for sequencing was blood. The receptors here all came from a man aged 50-60 years with Graves' hyperthyroidism. Both conserved end residues are part of each CDR3. The D gene is left open where the match is weak. Size is stated for part of the rows, as once, few or many counts, or as a class when the clone is expanded.

V gene,clone size,D gene,J gene,CDR3 protein,CDR3 DNA
TRBV7-9,-,-,TRBJ2-1,CASRTGLLGAYNEQFF,TGTGCCAGCAGAACAGGGTTGCTAGGAGCATACAATGAGCAGTTCTTC
TRBV7-9,-,TRBD2,TRBJ2-5,CASSPGLLGGETQYF,TGTGCCAGCAGCCCGGGACTGTTGGGAGGGGAGACCCAGTACTTC
TRBV11-2,many,-,TRBJ2-1,CASSLDRGAYNEQFF,TGTGCCAGCAGCTTAGACAGGGGGGCCTACAATGAGCAGTTCTTC
TRBV6-1,-,TRBD2,TRBJ2-1,CASSRQREVLSLNSYNEQFF,TGTGCCAGCAGTCGGCAGCGGGAGGTGCTCTCCCTCAACTCCTACAATGAGCAGTTCTTC
TRBV12-5,-,-,TRBJ2-5,CASGLTQIRETQYF,TGTGCTAGTGGTTTAACCCAGATAAGAGAGACCCAGTACTTC
TRBV2,many,TRBD2,TRBJ2-1,CASSPGLAGGRQFF,TGTGCCAGCAGTCCGGGACTAGCGGGGGGCCGGCAGTTCTTC
TRBV7-9,many,-,TRBJ2-7,CASSLVGGPYEQYF,TGTGCCAGCAGCTTAGTGGGGGGGCCGTACGAGCAGTACTTC
TRBV25-1,few,-,TRBJ2-1,CASSWGSEQFF,TGTGCCAGCAGTTGGGGGTCTGAGCAGTTCTTC
TRBV7-2,many,-,TRBJ1-2,CASSWTDPTDYGYTF,TGTGCCAGCAGCTGGACAGACCCGACGGACTATGGCTACACCTTC
TRBV20-1,many,TRBD2,TRBJ2-5,CSASRFAGLQNQETQYF,TGCAGTGCTAGCCGATTCGCGGGACTACAAAACCAAGAGACCCAGTACTTC
TRBV7-3,few,TRBD2,TRBJ2-1,CASSRRGTSGSVNEQFF,TGTGCCAGCAGCCGGCGCGGGACTAGCGGGAGTGTTAATGAACAGTTCTTC
TRBV5-1,-,-,TRBJ2-6,CASRGLAGANVLTF,TGCGCCAGCAGGGGATTGGCTGGGGCCAACGTCCTGACTTTC
TRBV2,-,-,TRBJ2-5,CASTGVRQETQYF,TGTGCCAGCACGGGGGTAAGGCAAGAGACCCAGTACTTC
TRBV9,-,-,TRBJ1-1,CASSVEVRGTEAFF,TGTGCCAGCAGCGTAGAAGTCCGGGGCACTGAAGCTTTCTTT
TRBV19,-,-,TRBJ2-2,CASSNTGFANTGELFF,TGTGCCAGTAGTAATACAGGCTTCGCGAACACCGGGGAGCTGTTTTTT
TRBV7-2,many,-,TRBJ2-7,CASSFKGAPSYEQYF,TGTGCCAGCAGCTTTAAAGGAGCGCCATCCTACGAGCAGTACTTC
TRBV20-1,-,-,TRBJ2-2,CSAYREPGELFF,TGCAGTGCATACAGGGAACCCGGGGAGCTGTTTTTT
TRBV12-3/TRBV12-4,many,TRBD2,TRBJ2-1,CASSSLAGGGEQFF,TGTGCCAGCAGTTCACTAGCGGGAGGCGGGGAGCAGTTCTTC
TRBV12-3/TRBV12-4,few,-,TRBJ2-5,CASRGYQETQYF,TGTGCCAGCAGAGGGTACCAAGAGACCCAGTACTTC
TRBV7-9,many,TRBD2,TRBJ2-1,CASTVSAAGGVGFNEQFF,TGTGCCAGCACCGTCTCGGCGGCGGGAGGGGTCGGGTTCAATGAGCAGTTCTTC
TRBV2,few,-,TRBJ1-3,CASSDALGLGSGNTIYF,TGTGCCAGCAGCGATGCCCTTGGTTTAGGGTCCGGAAACACCATATATTTT
TRBV9,few,-,TRBJ2-5,CASSVSGGGFQETQYF,TGTGCCAGCAGCGTATCTGGTGGTGGATTCCAAGAGACCCAGTACTTC
TRBV4-2,-,-,TRBJ2-3,CASSPRESDTQYF,TGTGCCAGCAGCCCCAGGGAGTCAGATACGCAGTATTTT
TRBV4-1,few,-,TRBJ2-7,CASSLGTSAEQYF,TGCGCCAGCAGCCTTGGGACAAGTGCCGAGCAGTACTTC
TRBV18,-,TRBD2,TRBJ2-5,CASSPGGSRETQCF,TGTGCCAGCTCACCCGGCGGGAGCAGAGAGACCCAGTGCTTC
TRBV12-3/TRBV12-4,-,TRBD2,TRBJ2-1,CASTLKPRVAGEQFF,TGTGCCAGCACCTTAAAGCCTCGGGTAGCGGGAGAGCAGTTCTTC
TRBV2,many,-,TRBJ2-5,CASSEYQMGRAQYF,TGTGCCAGCAGCGAGTATCAGATGGGTAGAGCCCAGTACTTC
TRBV30,few,-,TRBJ2-7,CAWSVQAYYEQYF,TGTGCCTGGAGTGTACAGGCTTACTACGAGCAGTACTTC
TRBV30,few,-,TRBJ2-1,CAWRGGPYNEQFF,TGTGCCTGGAGGGGCGGTCCTTACAATGAGCAGTTCTTC
TRBV7-2,many,-,TRBJ2-1,CASSFGGQTLMFF,TGTGCCAGCAGCTTTGGGGGGCAGACACTCATGTTCTTC
TRBV15,many,-,TRBJ1-2,CATSRAVLEGYTF,TGTGCCACCAGCAGAGCGGTCCTAGAGGGCTACACCTTC
TRBV20-1,-,TRBD2,TRBJ2-1,CSATPYSSGSGNEQFF,TGCAGTGCCACACCCTACTCTAGCGGGAGTGGGAATGAGCAGTTCTTC
TRBV7-9,few,TRBD2,TRBJ2-3,CASSPPSGSSADTQYF,TGTGCCAGCAGCCCACCTAGCGGGAGTAGCGCAGATACGCAGTATTTT
TRBV28,-,TRBD2,TRBJ2-3,CASRNRLGTTSGSSADTQYF,TGTGCCAGCAGAAATAGATTAGGGACTACTAGCGGGAGTAGCGCAGATACGCAGTATTTT
TRBV18,many,-,TRBJ1-6,CASSPSNSYNSPLHF,TGTGCCAGCTCACCTTCGAACTCCTATAATTCACCCCTCCACTTT
TRBV28,many,-,TRBJ2-1,CASSTGTDYYNEQFF,TGTGCCAGCAGTACAGGGACGGACTACTACAATGAGCAGTTCTTC
TRBV9,-,-,TRBJ1-1,CASSRDLNTEASF,TGTGCCAGCAGCCGAGACTTAAACACTGAAGCTTCCTTT
TRBV6-2/TRBV6-3,many,TRBD1,TRBJ1-1,CASIMDRGHTEAFF,TGTGCCAGCATCATGGACAGGGGGCACACTGAAGCTTTCTTT
TRBV7-2,many,-,TRBJ1-1,CASSPGRLGTYTEAFF,TGTGCCAGCAGCCCGGGCCGACTTGGGACGTACACTGAAGCTTTCTTT
TRBV20-1,many,-,TRBJ1-1,CSASTEAFF,TGCAGTGCTAGCACTGAAGCTTTCTTT
TRBV5-1,few,-,TRBJ2-7,CASSLVGTYEQYF,TGCGCCAGCAGCTTGGTGGGGACCTACGAGCAGTACTTC
TRBV20-1,many,-,TRBJ2-3,CSAPPFAGSADTQYF,TGCAGTGCTCCTCCATTCGCGGGATCGGCAGATACGCAGTATTTT
TRBV7-2,many,TRBD2,TRBJ2-4,CASSPTSGTTNIQYF,TGTGCCAGCAGCCCGACTAGCGGAACCACAAACATTCAGTACTTC
TRBV5-1,-,TRBD1,TRBJ1-3,CASSLQGANSGNTIYF,TGCGCCAGCAGCTTACAGGGGGCAAACTCTGGAAACACCATATATTTT
TRBV20-1,few,TRBD1,TRBJ1-1,CSAQGDRGQAFF,TGCAGTGCCCAAGGGGACAGGGGGCAAGCTTTCTTT